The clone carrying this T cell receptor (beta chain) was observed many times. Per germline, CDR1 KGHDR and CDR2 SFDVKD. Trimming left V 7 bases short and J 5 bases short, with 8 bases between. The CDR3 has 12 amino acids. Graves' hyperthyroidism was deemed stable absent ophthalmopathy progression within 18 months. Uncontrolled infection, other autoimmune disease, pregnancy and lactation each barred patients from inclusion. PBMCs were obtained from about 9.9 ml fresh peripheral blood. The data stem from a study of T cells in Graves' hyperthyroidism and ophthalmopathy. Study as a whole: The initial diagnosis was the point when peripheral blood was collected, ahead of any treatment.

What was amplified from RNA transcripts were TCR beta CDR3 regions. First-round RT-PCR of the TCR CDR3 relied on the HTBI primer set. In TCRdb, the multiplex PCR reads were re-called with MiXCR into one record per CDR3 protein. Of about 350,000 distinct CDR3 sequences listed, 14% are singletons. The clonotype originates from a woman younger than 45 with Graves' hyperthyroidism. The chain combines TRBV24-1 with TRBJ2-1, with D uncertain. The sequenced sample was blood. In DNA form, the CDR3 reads TGTGCCACCAGGCTGGCGGACAATGAGCAGTTCTTC. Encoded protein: CATRLADNEQFF.